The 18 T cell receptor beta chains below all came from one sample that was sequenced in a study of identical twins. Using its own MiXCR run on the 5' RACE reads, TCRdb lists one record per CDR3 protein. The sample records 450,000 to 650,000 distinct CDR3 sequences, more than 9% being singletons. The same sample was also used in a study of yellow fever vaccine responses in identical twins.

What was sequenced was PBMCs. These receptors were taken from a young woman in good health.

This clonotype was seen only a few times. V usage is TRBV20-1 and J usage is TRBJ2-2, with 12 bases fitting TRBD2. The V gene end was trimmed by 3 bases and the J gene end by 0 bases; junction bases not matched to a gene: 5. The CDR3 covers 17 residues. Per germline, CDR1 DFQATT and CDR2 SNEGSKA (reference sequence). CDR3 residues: CSARAGLAGTNTGELFF. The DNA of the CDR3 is TGCAGTGCTAGGGCTGGACTAGCGGGAACGAACACCGGGGAGCTGTTTTTT.

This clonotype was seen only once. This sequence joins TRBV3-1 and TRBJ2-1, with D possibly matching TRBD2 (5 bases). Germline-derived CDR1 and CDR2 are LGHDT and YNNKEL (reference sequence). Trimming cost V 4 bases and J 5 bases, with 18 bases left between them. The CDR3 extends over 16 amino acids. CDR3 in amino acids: CASSPRGTAAHNEQFF. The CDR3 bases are TGTGCCAGCAGCCCCCGAGGAACAGCGGCCCACAATGAGCAGTTCTTC.

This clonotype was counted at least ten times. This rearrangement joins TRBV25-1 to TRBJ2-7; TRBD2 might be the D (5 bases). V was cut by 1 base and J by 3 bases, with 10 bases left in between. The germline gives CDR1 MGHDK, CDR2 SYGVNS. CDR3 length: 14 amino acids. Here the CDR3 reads CASSESGRDYEQYF. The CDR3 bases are TGTGCCAGCAGTGAATCGGGCCGGGACTACGAGCAGTACTTC.

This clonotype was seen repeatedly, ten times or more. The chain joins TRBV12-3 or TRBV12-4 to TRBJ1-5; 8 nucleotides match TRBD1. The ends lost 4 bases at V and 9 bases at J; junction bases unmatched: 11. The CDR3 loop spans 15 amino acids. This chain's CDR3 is CASSSGQPGGGPQHF. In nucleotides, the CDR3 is TGTGCCAGCAGTTCCGGACAGCCAGGGGGCGGGCCCCAGCATTTT.

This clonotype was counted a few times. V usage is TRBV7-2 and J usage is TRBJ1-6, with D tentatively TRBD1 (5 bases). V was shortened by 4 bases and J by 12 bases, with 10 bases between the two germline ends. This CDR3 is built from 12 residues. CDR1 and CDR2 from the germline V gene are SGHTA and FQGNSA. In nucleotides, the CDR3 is TGTGCCAGCAGCTGGCAGGGTCAACCCCTCCACTTT. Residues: CASSWQGQPLHF. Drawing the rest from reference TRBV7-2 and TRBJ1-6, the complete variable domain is GAGVSQSPSNKVTEKGKDVELRCDPISGHTALYWYRQSLGQGLEFLIYFQGNSAPDKSGLPSDRFSAERTGGSVSTLTIQRTQQEDSAVYLCASSWQGQPLHFGNGTRLTVT.

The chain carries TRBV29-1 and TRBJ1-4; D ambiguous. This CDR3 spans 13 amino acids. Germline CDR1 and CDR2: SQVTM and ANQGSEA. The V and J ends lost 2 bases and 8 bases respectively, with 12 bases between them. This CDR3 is CSVEMPRREKLFF. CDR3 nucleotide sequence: TGCAGCGTTGAAATGCCCCGCAGGGAAAAACTGTTTTTT.

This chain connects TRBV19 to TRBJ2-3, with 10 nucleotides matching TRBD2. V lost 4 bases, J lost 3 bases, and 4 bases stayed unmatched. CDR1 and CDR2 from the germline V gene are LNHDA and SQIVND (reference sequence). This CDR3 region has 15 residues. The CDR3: CASSTASGRTDTQYF. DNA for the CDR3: TGTGCCAGTAGTACCGCTAGCGGGAGAACAGATACGCAGTATTTT.

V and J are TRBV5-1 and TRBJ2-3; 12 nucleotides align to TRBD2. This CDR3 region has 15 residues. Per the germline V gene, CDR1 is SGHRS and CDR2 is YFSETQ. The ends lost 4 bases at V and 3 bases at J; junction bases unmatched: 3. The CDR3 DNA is TGCGCCAGCAGCATGACTAGCGGGGGTACAGATACGCAGTATTTT. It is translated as CASSMTSGGTDTQYF. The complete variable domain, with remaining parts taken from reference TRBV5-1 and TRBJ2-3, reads KAGVTQTPRYLIKTRGQQVTLSCSPISGHRSVSWYQQTPGQGLQFLFEYFSETQRNKGNFPGRFSGRQFSNSRSEMNVSTLELGDSALYLCASSMTSGGTDTQYFGPGTRLTVL.

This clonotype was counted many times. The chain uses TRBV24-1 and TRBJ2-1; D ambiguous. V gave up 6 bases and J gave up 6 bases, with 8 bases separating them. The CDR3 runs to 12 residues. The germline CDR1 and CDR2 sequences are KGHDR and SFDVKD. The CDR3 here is CATSLNSNEQFF. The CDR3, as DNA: TGTGCCACCAGTTTGAACAGCAATGAGCAGTTCTTC.

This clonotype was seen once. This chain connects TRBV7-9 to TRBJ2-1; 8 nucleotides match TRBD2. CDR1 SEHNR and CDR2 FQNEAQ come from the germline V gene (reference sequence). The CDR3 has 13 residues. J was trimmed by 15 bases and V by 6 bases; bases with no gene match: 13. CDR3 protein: CASSQLEGTRWFF. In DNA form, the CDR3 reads TGTGCCAGCAGTCAATTAGAAGGGACTAGGTGGTTCTTC.

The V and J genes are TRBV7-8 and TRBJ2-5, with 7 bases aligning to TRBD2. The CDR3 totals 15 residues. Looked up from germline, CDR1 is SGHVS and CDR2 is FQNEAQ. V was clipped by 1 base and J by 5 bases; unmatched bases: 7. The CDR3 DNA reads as TGTGCCAGCAGCTTAGTAGGCGGGAGAGAGGAGACCCAGTACTTC. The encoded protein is CASSLVGGREETQYF.

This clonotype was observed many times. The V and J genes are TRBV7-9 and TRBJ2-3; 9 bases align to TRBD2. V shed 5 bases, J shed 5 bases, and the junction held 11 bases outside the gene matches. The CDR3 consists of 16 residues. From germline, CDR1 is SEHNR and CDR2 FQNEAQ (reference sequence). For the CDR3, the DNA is TGTGCCAGCAGCACCCGACTAGCGGACCCCGGAGATACGCAGTATTTT. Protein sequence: CASSTRLADPGDTQYF.

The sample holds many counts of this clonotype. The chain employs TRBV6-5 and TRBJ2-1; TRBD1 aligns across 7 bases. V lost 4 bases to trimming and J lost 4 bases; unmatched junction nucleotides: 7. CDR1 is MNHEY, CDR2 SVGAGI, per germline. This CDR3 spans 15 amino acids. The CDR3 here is CASSSAGTVYNEQFF. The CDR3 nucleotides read TGTGCCAGCAGTTCGGCCGGGACAGTTTACAATGAGCAGTTCTTC.

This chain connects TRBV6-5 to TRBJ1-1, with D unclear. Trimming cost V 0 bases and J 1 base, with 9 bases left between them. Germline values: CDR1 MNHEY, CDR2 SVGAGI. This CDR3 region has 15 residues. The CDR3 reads CASSYSPNPNTEAFF. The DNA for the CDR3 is TGTGCCAGCAGTTACTCGCCAAACCCGAACACTGAAGCTTTCTTT.

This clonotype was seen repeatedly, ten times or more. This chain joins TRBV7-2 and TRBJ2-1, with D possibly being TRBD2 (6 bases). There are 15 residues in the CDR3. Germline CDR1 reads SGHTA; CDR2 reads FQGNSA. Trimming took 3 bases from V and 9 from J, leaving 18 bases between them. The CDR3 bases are TGTGCCAGCAGCTTGGGGCCGACTAGTCCCGGTGAGCAGTTCTTC. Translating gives CASSLGPTSPGEQFF.

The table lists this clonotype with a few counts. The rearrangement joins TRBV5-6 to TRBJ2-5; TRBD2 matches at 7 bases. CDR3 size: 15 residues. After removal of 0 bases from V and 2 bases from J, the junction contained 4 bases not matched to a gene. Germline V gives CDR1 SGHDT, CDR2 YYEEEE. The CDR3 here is CASSLVWTSQETQYF. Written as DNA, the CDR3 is TGTGCCAGCAGCTTGGTGTGGACTAGTCAAGAGACCCAGTACTTC.

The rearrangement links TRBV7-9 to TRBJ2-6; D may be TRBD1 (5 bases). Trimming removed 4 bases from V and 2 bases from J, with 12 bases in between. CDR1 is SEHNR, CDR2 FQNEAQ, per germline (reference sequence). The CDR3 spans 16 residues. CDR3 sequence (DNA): TGTGCCAGCAGCTCGATACAGGTTCCTGGGGCCAACGTCCTGACTTTC. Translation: CASSSIQVPGANVLTF. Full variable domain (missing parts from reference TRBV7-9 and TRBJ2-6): DTGVSQNPRHKITKRGQNVTFRCDPISEHNRLYWYRQTLGQGPEFLTYFQNEAQLEKSRLLSDRFSAERPKGSFSTLEIQRTEQGDSAMYLCASSSIQVPGANVLTFGAGSRLTVL.

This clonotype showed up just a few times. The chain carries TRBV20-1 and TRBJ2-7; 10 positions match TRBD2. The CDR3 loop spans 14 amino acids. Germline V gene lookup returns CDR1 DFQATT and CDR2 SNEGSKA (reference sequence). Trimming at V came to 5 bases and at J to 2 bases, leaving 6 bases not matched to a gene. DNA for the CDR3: TGCAGTGCTGAGGGGACTAGCGAAGCCTACGAGCAGTACTTC. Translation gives CSAEGTSEAYEQYF.